What follows are 31 T cell receptor beta chains derived from one specimen sequenced in a study of shared clonotypes between healthy human individuals. The protocol was immunoSEQ multiplex PCR, while the TCRdb copy is restricted to in-frame clones and leaves out a portion. The data hold 470,000 or so clones, with 70% to 85% observed a single time. Sequencing was done on a sample of PBMCs. The receptors were sampled from a woman in her forties in good health. Some clones in this sample may be carry-over from other donors' samples.

V and J are TRBV6-5 and TRBJ2-1; a possible D gene is TRBD2 (5 bases). In germline, CDR1 is MNHEY, CDR2 SVGAGI. V was clipped by 5 bases and J by 9 bases, with 11 bases between them. There are 12 residues in the CDR3. The CDR3 spells CASSAIRGEQFF. CDR3 nucleotides: TGTGCCAGCAGTGCCATTCGGGGTGAGCAGTTCTTC.

The V and J genes are TRBV4-2 and TRBJ2-1; possible D gene TRBD2, 6 bases. Trimming shortened V by 5 bases and J by 2 bases, and 16 bases separated the two germline ends. This CDR3 has 16 amino acids. Germline V gene data show CDR1 as LGHNA and CDR2 as YNFKEQ. The CDR3 reads CASSLVGGLAYNEQFF. CDR3 DNA: TGTGCCAGCAGCTTAGTGGGGGGACTGGCCTACAATGAGCAGTTCTTC.

The chain links TRBV7-8 to TRBJ2-7; perhaps TRBD2 as D (6 bases). Germline V gene data show CDR1 as SGHVS and CDR2 as FQNEAQ. Trimming took 4 bases from V and 9 from J, leaving 19 bases between them. CDR3 length: 14 amino acids. The CDR3 here is CASSSARGPSGQYF. DNA of the CDR3: TGTGCCAGCAGCTCCGCGCGGGGCCCGTCGGGGCAGTACTTC.

The chain has TRBV4-1 and TRBJ1-2; a possible D gene is TRBD1 (6 bases). The CDR3 has 16 residues. Trimming shortened V by 0 bases and J by 4 bases, and 15 bases separated the two germline ends. Germline loops: CDR1 MGHRA, CDR2 YSYEKL. The CDR3 is CASSQEETGSSYGYTF. The CDR3 nucleotides are TGCGCCAGCAGCCAAGAAGAGACAGGATCCTCCTATGGCTACACCTTC.

This clone has only a few counts. CDR3 nucleotides: TGTGCCACCAGCAGGGACAGGGGGGTGGCTGAAGCTTTCTTT. This encodes CATSRDRGVAEAFF. The chain recombines TRBV15 with TRBJ1-1; 10 bases line up with TRBD1. Germline V gene lookup returns CDR1 LNHNV and CDR2 YYDKDF (reference sequence). Trimming took 3 bases from V and 6 from J; bases not matched to a gene: 4. This CDR3 has 14 residues. The whole variable domain, remainder taken from reference TRBV15 and TRBJ1-1, is DAMVIQNPRYQVTQFGKPVTLSCSQTLNHNVMYWYQQKSSQAPKLLFHYYDKDFNNEADTPDNFQSRRPNTSFCFLDIRSPGLGDTAMYLCATSRDRGVAEAFFGQGTRLTVV.

The J gene is TRBJ2-3, the V gene TRBV4-3; D is unclear. Germline V gene sequence: CDR1 LGHNA, CDR2 YSLEER. CDR3 size: 17 residues. V lost 0 bases, J lost 0 bases, and 13 bases lay in between. The CDR3 region is CASSQDKGQRSTDTQYF. Written as DNA, the CDR3 is TGCGCCAGCAGCCAAGATAAGGGTCAGCGCAGCACAGATACGCAGTATTTT.

This chain's CDR3 is CASSSGTAEQYF. The DNA for the CDR3 is TGTGCCAGCAGTTCCGGGACAGCGGAGCAGTACTTC. V gene TRBV28 combines with J gene TRBJ2-7, with 7 nucleotides matching TRBD1. Germline values: CDR1 MDHEN, CDR2 SYDVKM. The CDR3 totals 12 residues. With V trimmed by 4 bases and J by 7 bases, 4 bases remained unmatched.

The chain couples TRBV2 to TRBJ2-5; 7 bases are a match to TRBD1. CDR3 length equals 14 residues. Per the germline V gene, CDR1 is SNHLY and CDR2 is FYNNEI. With V trimmed by 5 bases and J by 5 bases, 8 bases remained unmatched. The CDR3 reads CASSTQGVVETQYF. The CDR3 DNA sequence: TGTGCCAGCAGTACCCAGGGGGTAGTGGAGACCCAGTACTTC.

This clone occurred a few times. The V gene is TRBV15, the J gene TRBJ2-5, with D tentatively TRBD2 (5 bases). Germline CDR1 LNHNV, CDR2 YYDKDF (reference sequence). The length of the CDR3 is 17 residues. Trimming took off 0 bases at V and 3 bases at J, with 17 bases between the two ends. This CDR3 reads CATSRDSRGAGEETQYF. Written as DNA, the CDR3 is TGTGCCACCAGCAGAGATAGTAGAGGTGCGGGCGAAGAGACCCAGTACTTC.

The chain carries TRBV9 and TRBJ1-5; 7 nucleotides align to TRBD1. Trimming took 3 bases from V and 0 from J; bases not matched to a gene: 9. The germline gives CDR1 SGDLS, CDR2 YYNGEE. This CDR3 is 17 amino acids long. CDR3 sequence (DNA): TGTGCCAGCAGCGCCCGCCGGGACAGTTATAGCAATCAGCCCCAGCATTTT. It is translated as CASSARRDSYSNQPQHF.

The V gene is TRBV28, the J gene TRBJ1-2; D is undetermined. This CDR3 spans 15 amino acids. Germline CDR1 is MDHEN and CDR2 is SYDVKM. Trimming took off 3 bases at V and 5 bases at J, with 16 bases between the two ends. CDR3 coding DNA: TGTGCCAGCAGTTTTTCTTTAGGGCTGGAGTATGGCTACACCTTC. It translates to CASSFSLGLEYGYTF.

This chain connects TRBV4-1 to TRBJ2-1; no firm D call. CDR3 length: 13 amino acids. V lost 1 base to trimming and J lost 10 bases, with 11 bases between them. Germline CDR1 and CDR2: MGHRA and YSYEKL. CDR3 DNA sequence: TGCGCCAGCAGCCAAGGGTTAACTCGGGAGCAGTTCTTC. Translated: CASSQGLTREQFF.

This rearrangement joins TRBV6-4 to TRBJ2-2, with 7 bases matching TRBD2. Germline-derived CDR1 and CDR2 are MRHNA and SNTAGT. V shed 5 bases, J shed 8 bases, and the junction held 5 bases outside the gene matches. There are 13 residues in the CDR3. This CDR3 is CASSPRTRGELFF. The DNA of the CDR3 is TGTGCCAGCAGTCCTCGGACTAGGGGGGAGCTGTTTTTT.

The genes are TRBV5-1 and TRBJ2-5; weak D call: TRBD2 (6 bases). CDR3 length: 16 residues. CDR1 and CDR2 (germline): SGHRS, YFSETQ. The V gene lost 1 base and the J gene lost 5 bases, with 18 bases spanning the gap. CDR3 sequence reads: CASSLFASEPQETQYF. The CDR3 DNA follows: TGCGCCAGCAGCTTGTTCGCTAGCGAACCGCAGGAGACCCAGTACTTC.

This chain joins TRBV7-6 and TRBJ2-1; 7 bases match TRBD2. V lost 11 bases to trimming and J lost 5 bases; unmatched junction nucleotides: 12. Per the germline V gene, CDR1 is SGHVS and CDR2 is FNYEAQ. The CDR3 sequence is 14 residues long. The CDR3 nucleotides read TGTGCCTCCGGGCGGCGGGAGAGAGACAATGAGCAGTTCTTC. Protein product: CASGRRERDNEQFF.

V gene TRBV10-3 combines with J gene TRBJ2-1, with unresolved D. Germline V gene lookup returns CDR1 ENHRY and CDR2 SYGVKD. The V end lost 7 bases, the J end lost 9 bases, and 19 bases lay between the germline ends. The CDR3 covers 14 residues. This chain's CDR3 is CAINQPGTLGEQFF. In DNA, the CDR3 is TGTGCCATCAACCAACCGGGCACTCTAGGTGAGCAGTTCTTC.

This clone was counted ten times or more. The chain couples TRBV27 to TRBJ2-7; 7 nucleotides align to TRBD2. Germline V gene sequence: CDR1 MNHEY, CDR2 SMNVEV (reference sequence). V was pared by 3 bases and J by 0 bases, with 5 bases of the junction left unmatched. This CDR3 is built from 15 residues. As DNA, the CDR3 is TGTGCCAGCAGTTTTCTAGCGGCTAGCTCCTACGAGCAGTACTTC. Protein sequence: CASSFLAASSYEQYF.

The chain employs TRBV19 and TRBJ2-7; 11 bases map to TRBD1. The V gene end was trimmed by 4 bases and the J gene end by 2 bases; junction bases not matched to a gene: 4. This CDR3 has 15 residues. Germline V lookup: CDR1 LNHDA, CDR2 SQIVND (reference sequence). For the CDR3, the DNA is TGTGCCAGTAGTAAAGGGACAGGGGGGACCTACGAGCAGTACTTC. Translated: CASSKGTGGTYEQYF.

The chain combines TRBV7-2 with TRBJ2-1, with D perhaps TRBD1 (6 bases). CDR1 and CDR2 (germline): SGHTA, FQGNSA. The CDR3 has 15 residues. The V gene lost 5 bases and the J gene lost 5 bases, with 16 bases spanning the gap. The CDR3 sequence is CASSAPGDYHNEQFF. The CDR3 coding sequence is TGTGCCAGCAGCGCCCCAGGGGATTACCACAATGAGCAGTTCTTC.

This sequence joins TRBV7-2 and TRBJ2-2; D may be TRBD2 (6 bases). The CDR3 is made up of 15 amino acids. The V gene's germline CDR1 is SGHTA and CDR2 FQGNSA. Trimming took off 2 bases at V and 5 bases at J, with 12 bases between the two ends. CDR3 coding DNA: TGTGCCAGCAGCTTAAGGCGGGACGGAACCGGGGAGCTGTTTTTT. It is translated as CASSLRRDGTGELFF.

The rearrangement uses TRBV29-1 and TRBJ2-5; TRBD2 agrees at 10 bases. TRBJ2-7 explains the end of the DNA better; the J call may be wrong. Germline V gene lookup returns CDR1 SQVTM and CDR2 ANQGSEA. The CDR3 runs to 14 residues. The CDR3: CSVGLALTTYEQYF. The CDR3 DNA follows: TGCAGCGTGGGACTAGCGTTGACAACCTACGAGCAGTACTTC.

The chain uses TRBV4-3 and TRBJ2-3; 12 nucleotides line up with TRBD1. J was trimmed by 5 bases and V by 3 bases; bases with no gene match: 6. This CDR3 comprises 16 residues. Germline V CDR1 and CDR2: LGHNA, YSLEER. This chain's CDR3 is CASSQGTGGFVDTQYF. The CDR3 DNA reads as TGCGCCAGCAGCCAGGGGACAGGGGGCTTTGTAGATACGCAGTATTTT.

This chain uses TRBV6-6 with TRBJ2-2, with a weak D call TRBD2 (6 bases). V was shortened by 8 bases and J by 6 bases, with 19 bases between the two germline ends. CDR1 and CDR2 (germline): MNHNY, SVGAGI (reference sequence). This CDR3 region has 15 residues. The CDR3 reads CASSNGRPGAGELFF. The CDR3 coding sequence is TGTGCCAGCTCAAATGGGCGGCCGGGGGCCGGGGAGCTGTTTTTT.

This sequence joins TRBV28 and TRBJ1-6; 7 positions agree with TRBD1. The CDR3 consists of 14 residues. Trimming cost V 6 bases and J 9 bases; bases outside gene matches: 8. Germline CDR1 MDHEN, CDR2 SYDVKM. The CDR3 is CASRTRDSSSPLHF. The CDR3 bases are TGTGCCAGCAGAACCCGGGACAGCAGTTCACCCCTCCACTTT.

The chain couples TRBV10-2 to TRBJ2-2; tentatively, D is TRBD1 or TRBD2 (5 bases each). V shed 4 bases and J shed 9 bases, with 12 bases lying between them. The CDR3 contains 13 residues. Germline CDR1 is WSHSY and CDR2 is SAAADI. CDR3 loop: CASSVGELWELFF. CDR3 nucleotides: TGCGCCAGCAGTGTGGGGGAGCTTTGGGAGCTGTTTTTT.

CDR3 sequence (DNA): TGCGCCAGCAGCCAAGCTACGGCCGGGACTAACCTACCCTACGAGCAGTACTTC. Translation gives CASSQATAGTNLPYEQYF. J is TRBJ2-7 and V is TRBV4-1, with 7 bases aligning to TRBD2. Per the germline V gene, CDR1 is MGHRA and CDR2 is YSYEKL. Losses at the gene ends were 1 base for V and 2 bases for J; bases not matched to a gene: 14. The CDR3 spans 18 residues.

This chain links TRBV18 with TRBJ2-3; D is ambiguous. The CDR3 is made up of 18 amino acids. CDR1 and CDR2 from the germline V gene are KGHSH and LQKENI. V was clipped by 3 bases and J by 0 bases, with 19 bases between them. The CDR3 sequence: CASSPPLIVTASTDTQYF. DNA of the CDR3: TGTGCCAGCTCACCGCCGTTAATTGTAACGGCAAGCACAGATACGCAGTATTTT.

The chain couples TRBV5-4 to TRBJ2-6, with D perhaps being TRBD1 or TRBD2 (6 bases each). Germline V gene lookup returns CDR1 SGHNT and CDR2 YYREEE (reference sequence). Trimming took off 2 bases at V and 5 bases at J, with 11 bases between the two ends. CDR3 length: 15 amino acids. CDR3: CASSFGRGRANVLTF. The CDR3 nucleotides read TGTGCCAGCAGCTTCGGTCGGGGGCGGGCCAACGTCCTGACTTTC.

The CDR3 region has the DNA TGTGCCAGCAGCTTGAGGGAGTACGAGCAGTACTTC. It specifies CASSLREYEQYF. The genes are TRBV5-5 and TRBJ2-7, with D maybe TRBD2 (5 bases). Germline V gene lookup returns CDR1 SGHKS and CDR2 YYEKEE (reference sequence). The CDR3 runs to 12 residues. Trimming stripped 1 base from V and 4 bases from J, with 6 bases between.

The sample holds one count of this clone. V usage is TRBV2 and J usage is TRBJ2-7; 7 bases are shared with TRBD2. V lost 6 bases and J lost 0; bases outside the gene matches: 11. The CDR3 runs 16 residues. The germline V gene has CDR1 SNHLY and CDR2 FYNNEI. The CDR3 coding sequence is TGTGCCAGCAGCGGTTCTGGGACTACCGCCTCCTACGAGCAGTACTTC. Translated: CASSGSGTTASYEQYF.

As concerns this clone: Since a much larger clone is just one base distant, this may be a read error. This specimen includes other DNA sequences encoding the same CDR3. CDR3 residues: CASSPETGSYEQYF. In DNA form, the CDR3 reads TGCGCCAGCTCACCAGAGACGGGCTCCTACGAGCAGTACTTC. The chain couples TRBV18 to TRBJ2-7; D is unresolved. CDR1 and CDR2 from the germline V gene are KGHSH and LQKENI. There are 14 residues in the CDR3.